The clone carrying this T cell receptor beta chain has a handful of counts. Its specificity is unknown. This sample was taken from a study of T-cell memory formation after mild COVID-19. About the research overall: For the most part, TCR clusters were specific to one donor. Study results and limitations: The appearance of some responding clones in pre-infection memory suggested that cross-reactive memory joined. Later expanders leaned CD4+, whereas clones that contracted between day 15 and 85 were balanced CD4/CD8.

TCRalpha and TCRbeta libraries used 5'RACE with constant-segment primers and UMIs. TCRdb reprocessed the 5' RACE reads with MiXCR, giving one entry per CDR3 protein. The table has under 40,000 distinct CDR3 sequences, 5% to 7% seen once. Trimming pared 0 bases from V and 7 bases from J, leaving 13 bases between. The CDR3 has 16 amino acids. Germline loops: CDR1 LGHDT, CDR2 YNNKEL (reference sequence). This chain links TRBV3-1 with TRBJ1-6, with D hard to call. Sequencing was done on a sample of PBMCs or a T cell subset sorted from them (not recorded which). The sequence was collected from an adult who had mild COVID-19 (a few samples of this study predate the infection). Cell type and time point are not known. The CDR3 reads CASSQEGGLGNSPLHF. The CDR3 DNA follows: TGTGCCAGCAGCCAAGAGGGCGGTCTCGGGAATTCACCCCTCCACTTT. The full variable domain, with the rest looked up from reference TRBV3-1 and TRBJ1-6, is DTAVSQTPKYLVTQMGNDKSIKCEQNLGHDTMYWYKQDSKKFLKIMFSYNNKELIINETVPNRFSPKSPDKAHLNLHINSLELGDSAVYFCASSQEGGLGNSPLHFGNGTRLTVT.